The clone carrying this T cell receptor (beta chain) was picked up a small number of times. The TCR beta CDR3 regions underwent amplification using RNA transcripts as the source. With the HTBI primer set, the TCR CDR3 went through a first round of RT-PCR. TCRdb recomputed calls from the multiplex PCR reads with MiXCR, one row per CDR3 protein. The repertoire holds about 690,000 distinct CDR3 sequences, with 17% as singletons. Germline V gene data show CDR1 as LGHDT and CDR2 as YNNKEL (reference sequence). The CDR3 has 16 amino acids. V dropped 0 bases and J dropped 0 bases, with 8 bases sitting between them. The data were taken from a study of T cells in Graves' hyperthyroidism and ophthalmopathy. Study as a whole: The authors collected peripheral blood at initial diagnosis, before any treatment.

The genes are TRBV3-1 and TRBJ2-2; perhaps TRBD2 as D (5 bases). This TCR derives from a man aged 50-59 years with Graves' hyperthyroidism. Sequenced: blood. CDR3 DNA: TGTGCCAGCAGCCAAGATGACTACCCGAACACCGGGGAGCTGTTTTTT. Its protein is CASSQDDYPNTGELFF. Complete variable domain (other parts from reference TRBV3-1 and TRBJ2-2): DTAVSQTPKYLVTQMGNDKSIKCEQNLGHDTMYWYKQDSKKFLKIMFSYNNKELIINETVPNRFSPKSPDKAHLNLHINSLELGDSAVYFCASSQDDYPNTGELFFGEGSRLTVL.